Sequencing of this T cell receptor beta chain was carried out in a study of blood T cell repertoires in COVID-19. Across the study: Sites in the United States, Italy and Spain provided acute and convalescent COVID-19 samples. Sample material is recorded as cDNA or gDNA derived from T cells, B-cell-depleted T cells, or PBMCs.

V dropped 6 bases and J dropped 9 bases, with 15 bases sitting between them. CDR3 size: 13 residues. Per the study methods: The assay estimated nucleated cells by amplifying reference gene primers. TCRdb's table, derived via immunoSEQ multiplex PCR, lists solely in-frame clones and lacks some. V and J calls and clone size are those listed in that table; D and trimming were worked out from the DNA. The table lists approximately 68,000 clones, nearly 90% of them singletons. The receptor comes from a man aged 70 or older with active or convalescent COVID-19. Sequenced: peripheral blood. The V gene is TRBV12-3 or TRBV12-4, the J gene TRBJ1-3; D call uncertain. CDR3 sequence reads: CASRLDYGSTIYF. CDR3 nucleotides: TGTGCCAGCAGGCTCGACTATGGGAGCACCATATATTTT.